The T cell receptor (beta chain) described here comes from a study of vaccination and CD4 T cells after COVID-19. Study background: According to the study, participants were given two doses of BNT162b2 or mRNA-1273 vaccine. The authors used overlapping spike peptides from SARS-CoV-2, HCoV-NL63, HCoV-OC43 and HCoV-229E to stimulate cells.

Comments on this clonotype: The antigen is unknown.

At the Johns Hopkins FTIC core, DNA taken from cultured CD4+ T cells was sequenced by way of the Oncomine TCR Beta short-read assay. TCRdb fed the PCR reads into MiXCR, producing one record per CDR3 protein. The sample lists several thousand distinct CDR3 sequences, under 75% occurring once. Trimming at V came to 6 bases and at J to 5 bases, leaving 10 bases not matched to a gene. The CDR3 totals 14 residues. CDR1 and CDR2 (germline): DFQATT, SNEGSKA (reference sequence). Documented treatment: approximately 9-day PBMC culture with coronavirus spike peptide pools or control peptides (ViraFEST assay). Per well, more than 1.5 million PBMCs were cultured in the presence of about 10 IU/ml IL-2 and around 11 ug/ml peptide pools.

Specimen: cultured CD4+ T cells from blood, collected after SARS-CoV-2 vaccination. This sequence originates from a human donor with COVID-19. The rearrangement links TRBV20-1 to TRBJ2-5, with TRBD2 matching 9 bases. The CDR3 loop is CSALPGLAGETQYF. CDR3 nucleotide sequence: TGCAGTGCCCTCCCGGGACTAGCCGGGGAGACCCAGTACTTC.